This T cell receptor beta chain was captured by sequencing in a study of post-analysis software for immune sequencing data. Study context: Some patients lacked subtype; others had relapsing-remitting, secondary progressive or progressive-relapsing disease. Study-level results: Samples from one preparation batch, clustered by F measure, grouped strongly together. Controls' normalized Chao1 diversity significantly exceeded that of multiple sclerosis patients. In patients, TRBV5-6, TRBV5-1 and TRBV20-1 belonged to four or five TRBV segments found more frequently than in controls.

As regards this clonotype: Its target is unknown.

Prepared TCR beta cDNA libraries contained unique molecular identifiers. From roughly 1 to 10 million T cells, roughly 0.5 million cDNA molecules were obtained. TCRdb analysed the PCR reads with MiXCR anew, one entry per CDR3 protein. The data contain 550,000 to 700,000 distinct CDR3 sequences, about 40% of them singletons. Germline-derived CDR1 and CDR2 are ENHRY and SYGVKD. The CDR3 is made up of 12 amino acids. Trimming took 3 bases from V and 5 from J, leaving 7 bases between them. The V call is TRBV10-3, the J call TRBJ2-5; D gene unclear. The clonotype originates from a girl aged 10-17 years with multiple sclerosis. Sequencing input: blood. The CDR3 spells CAISDNYETQYF. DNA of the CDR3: TGTGCCATCAGTGACAACTACGAGACCCAGTACTTC.